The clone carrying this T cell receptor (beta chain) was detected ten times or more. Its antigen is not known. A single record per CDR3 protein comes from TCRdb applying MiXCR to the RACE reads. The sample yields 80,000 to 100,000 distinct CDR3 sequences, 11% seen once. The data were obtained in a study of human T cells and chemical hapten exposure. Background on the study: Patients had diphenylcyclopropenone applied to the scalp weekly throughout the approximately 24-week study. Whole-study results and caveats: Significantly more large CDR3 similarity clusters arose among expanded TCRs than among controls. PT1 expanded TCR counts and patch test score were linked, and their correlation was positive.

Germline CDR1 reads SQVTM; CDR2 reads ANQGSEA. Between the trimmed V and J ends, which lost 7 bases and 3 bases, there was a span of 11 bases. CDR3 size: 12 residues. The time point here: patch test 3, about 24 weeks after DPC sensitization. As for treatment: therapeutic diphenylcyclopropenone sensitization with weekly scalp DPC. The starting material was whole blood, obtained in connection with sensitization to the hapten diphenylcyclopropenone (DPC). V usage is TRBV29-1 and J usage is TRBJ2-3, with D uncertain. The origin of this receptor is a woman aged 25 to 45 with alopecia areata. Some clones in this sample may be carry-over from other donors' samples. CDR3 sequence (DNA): TGCAGCGCGGCCCGCAGGACAGATACGCAGTATTTT. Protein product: CSAARRTDTQYF.